There are a few counts of the clone carrying this T cell receptor (beta chain). The antigen is not known. The data originate from a study of early T cells in non-severe SARS-CoV-2 infection. At the level of the study: The authors sequenced bulk RNA from unsorted whole blood, leaving chains unpaired.

Germline loops: CDR1 MNHEY, CDR2 SVGAGI. The J segment lost 7 bases and the V segment lost 7 bases, leaving 8 bases of the junction unmatched. The CDR3 consists of 14 residues. TCRdb reprocessed the 5' RACE reads via MiXCR and lists one record per CDR3 protein. This table holds 50,000 to 60,000 distinct CDR3 sequences, about 7.7% found once. Findings of the study overall: Database matching using VDJdb favored anti-spike CD8 responses, with private and CD4 specificities left missing.

The chain links TRBV6-5 to TRBJ2-2; 8 bases match TRBD2. Material for sequencing was whole blood. The TCR comes from an adult who was a healthcare worker with PCR-confirmed SARS-CoV-2 infection or an uninfected control (not recorded which). The CDR3 coding sequence is TGTGCCAGCAAGAGAGCGGGAGAGGGCGGGGAGCTGTTTTTT. Protein sequence: CASKRAGEGGELFF.